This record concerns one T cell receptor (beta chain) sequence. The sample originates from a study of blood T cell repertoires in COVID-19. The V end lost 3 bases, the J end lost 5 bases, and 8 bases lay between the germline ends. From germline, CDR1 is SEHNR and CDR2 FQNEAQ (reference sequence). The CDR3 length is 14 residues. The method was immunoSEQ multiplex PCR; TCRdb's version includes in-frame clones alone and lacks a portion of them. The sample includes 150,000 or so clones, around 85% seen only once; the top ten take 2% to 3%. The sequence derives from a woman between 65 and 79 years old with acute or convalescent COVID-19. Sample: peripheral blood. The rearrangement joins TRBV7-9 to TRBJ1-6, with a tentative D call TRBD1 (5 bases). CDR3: CASSFDSDNSPLHF. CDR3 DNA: TGTGCCAGCAGCTTTGACAGCGATAATTCACCCCTCCACTTT. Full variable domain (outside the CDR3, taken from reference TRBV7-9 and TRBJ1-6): DTGVSQNPRHKITKRGQNVTFRCDPISEHNRLYWYRQTLGQGPEFLTYFQNEAQLEKSRLLSDRFSAERPKGSFSTLEIQRTEQGDSAMYLCASSFDSDNSPLHFGNGTRLTVT.